This T cell receptor (beta chain) came from a study of PD-1 blockade in classical Hodgkin lymphoma. Study conclusions and caveats: When set against healthy donors, newly diagnosed patients were reported to show lower baseline TCR diversity.

The time point here: newly diagnosed, previously untreated cHL patient sample. From thawed PBMCs, magnetic negative selection was used to isolate the CD8+ T cells. Profiling relied on immunoSEQ multiplex PCR, and the TCRdb table lists in-frame clones only, not all of them. The sample has 21,000 or so clones, 85% to 90% seen once; the top ten hold 6.8%. Germline CDR1 and CDR2: LNHDA and SQIVND (reference sequence). CDR3 length equals 15 residues. V lost 2 bases and J 0 bases, leaving 10 bases between the germline ends. About this clone: Its antigen is undetermined.

This chain connects TRBV19 to TRBJ1-1; no clear D gene. The material sequenced was CD8+ T cells from blood. The TCR sequence derives from a human donor with classical Hodgkin lymphoma. The CDR3 protein is CASSIIDGMNTEAFF. DNA of the CDR3: TGTGCCAGTAGTATAATTGATGGAATGAACACTGAAGCTTTCTTT.